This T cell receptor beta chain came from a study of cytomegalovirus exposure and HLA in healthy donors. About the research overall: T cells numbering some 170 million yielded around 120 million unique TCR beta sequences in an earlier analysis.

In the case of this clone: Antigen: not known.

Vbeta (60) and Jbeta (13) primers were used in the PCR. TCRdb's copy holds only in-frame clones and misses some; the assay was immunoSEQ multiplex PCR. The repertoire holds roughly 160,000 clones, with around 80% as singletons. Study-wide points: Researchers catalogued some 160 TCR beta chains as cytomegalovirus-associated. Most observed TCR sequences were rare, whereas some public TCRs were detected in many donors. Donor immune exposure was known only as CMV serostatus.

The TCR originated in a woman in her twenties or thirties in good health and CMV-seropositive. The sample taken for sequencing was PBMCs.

CDR3 coding DNA: TGTGCCAGTACCTCCTGGGGAGGGGTTGGCACAGATACGCAGTATTTT. Translating gives CASTSWGGVGTDTQYF. The chain links TRBV19 to TRBJ2-3; 7 bases are shared with TRBD2. V lost 7 bases to trimming and J lost 1 base; unmatched junction nucleotides: 11. Per the germline V gene, CDR1 is LNHDA and CDR2 is SQIVND (reference sequence). The CDR3 runs to 16 residues.